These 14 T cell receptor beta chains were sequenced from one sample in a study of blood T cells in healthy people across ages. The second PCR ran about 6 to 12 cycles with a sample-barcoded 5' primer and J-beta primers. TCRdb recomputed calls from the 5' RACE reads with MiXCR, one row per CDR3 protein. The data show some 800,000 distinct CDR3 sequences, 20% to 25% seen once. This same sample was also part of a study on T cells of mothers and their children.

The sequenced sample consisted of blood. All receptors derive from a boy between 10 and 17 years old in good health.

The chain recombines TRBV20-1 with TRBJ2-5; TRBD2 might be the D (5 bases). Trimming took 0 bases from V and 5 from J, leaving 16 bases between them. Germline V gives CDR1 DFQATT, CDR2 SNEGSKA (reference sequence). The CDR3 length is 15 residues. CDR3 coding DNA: TGCAGTGCTAGAGATCGTCGGACGGCGGGCGAGACCCAGTACTTC. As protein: CSARDRRTAGETQYF.

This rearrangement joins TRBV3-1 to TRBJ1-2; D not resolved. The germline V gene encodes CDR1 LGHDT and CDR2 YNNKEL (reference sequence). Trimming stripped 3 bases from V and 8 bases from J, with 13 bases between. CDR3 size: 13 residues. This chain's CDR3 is CASSHMDPEGYTF. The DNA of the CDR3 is TGTGCCAGCAGCCATATGGACCCCGAGGGCTACACCTTC.

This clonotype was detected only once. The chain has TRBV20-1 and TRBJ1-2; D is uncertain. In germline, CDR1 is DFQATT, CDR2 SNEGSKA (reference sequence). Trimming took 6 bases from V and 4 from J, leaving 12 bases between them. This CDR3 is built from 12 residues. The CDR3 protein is CSAIREPYGYTF. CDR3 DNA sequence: TGCAGTGCCATACGGGAGCCCTATGGCTACACCTTC.

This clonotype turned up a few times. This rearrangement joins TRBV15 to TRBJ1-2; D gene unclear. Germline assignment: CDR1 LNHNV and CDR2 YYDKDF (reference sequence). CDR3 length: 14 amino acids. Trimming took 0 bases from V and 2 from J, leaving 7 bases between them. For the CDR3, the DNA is TGTGCCACCAGCAGAGACCGACTAAACTATGGCTACACCTTC. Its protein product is CATSRDRLNYGYTF.

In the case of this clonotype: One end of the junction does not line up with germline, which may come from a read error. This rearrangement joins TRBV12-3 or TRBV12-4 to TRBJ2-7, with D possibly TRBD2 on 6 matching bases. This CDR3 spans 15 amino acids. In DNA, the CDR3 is TGTGCCAGTAGTTTAGTGGGGACTGTCCGCAACGAGCAGTACTTC. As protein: CASSLVGTVRNEQYF.

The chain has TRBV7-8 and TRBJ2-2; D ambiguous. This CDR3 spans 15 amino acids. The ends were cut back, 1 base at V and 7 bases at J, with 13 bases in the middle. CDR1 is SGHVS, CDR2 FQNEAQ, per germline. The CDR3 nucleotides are TGTGCCAGCAGCTTAGTTCGGGTCAGCATCGGGGAGCTGTTTTTT. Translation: CASSLVRVSIGELFF.

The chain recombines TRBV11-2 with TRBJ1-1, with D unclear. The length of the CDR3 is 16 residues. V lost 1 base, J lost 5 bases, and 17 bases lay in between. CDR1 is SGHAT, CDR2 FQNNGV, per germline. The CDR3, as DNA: TGTGCCAGCAGCTTAGTGTCAGATCCTTCGGGGACTGAAGCTTTCTTT. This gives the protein CASSLVSDPSGTEAFF.

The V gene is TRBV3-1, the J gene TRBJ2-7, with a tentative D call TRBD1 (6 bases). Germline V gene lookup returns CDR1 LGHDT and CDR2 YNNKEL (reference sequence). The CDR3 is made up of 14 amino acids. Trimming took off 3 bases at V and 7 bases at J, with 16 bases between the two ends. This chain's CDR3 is CASSQRGHTTEQYF. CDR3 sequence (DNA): TGTGCCAGCAGCCAGAGGGGACATACTACAGAGCAGTACTTC.

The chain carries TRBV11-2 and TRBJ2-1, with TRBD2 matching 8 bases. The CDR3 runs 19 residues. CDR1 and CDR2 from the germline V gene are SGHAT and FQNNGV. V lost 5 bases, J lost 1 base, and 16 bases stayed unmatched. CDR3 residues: CASSPNLLLAERSYNEQFF. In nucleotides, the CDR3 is TGTGCCAGCAGCCCTAACCTGCTACTAGCGGAGAGATCCTACAATGAGCAGTTCTTC.

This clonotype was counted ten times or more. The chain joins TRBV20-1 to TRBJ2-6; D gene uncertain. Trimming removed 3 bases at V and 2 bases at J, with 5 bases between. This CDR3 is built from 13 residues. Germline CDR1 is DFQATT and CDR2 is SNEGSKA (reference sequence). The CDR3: CSARTPGANVLTF. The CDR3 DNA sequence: TGCAGTGCTAGGACCCCTGGGGCCAACGTCCTGACTTTC.

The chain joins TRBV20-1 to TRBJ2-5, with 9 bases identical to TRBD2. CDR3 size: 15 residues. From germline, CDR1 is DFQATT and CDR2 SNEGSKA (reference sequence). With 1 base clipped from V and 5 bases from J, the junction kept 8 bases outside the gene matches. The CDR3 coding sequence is TGCAGTGCTAGAGTAGGGCTAGCGGGGTTTGAGACCCAGTACTTC. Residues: CSARVGLAGFETQYF.

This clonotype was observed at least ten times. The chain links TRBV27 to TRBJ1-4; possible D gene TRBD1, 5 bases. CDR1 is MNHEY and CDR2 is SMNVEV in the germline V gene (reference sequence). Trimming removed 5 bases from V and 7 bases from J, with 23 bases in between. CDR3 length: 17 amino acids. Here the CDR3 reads CASSRLPHGRGGEKLFF. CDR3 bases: TGTGCCAGCAGTAGGCTGCCCCACGGTCGGGGCGGTGAAAAACTGTTTTTT. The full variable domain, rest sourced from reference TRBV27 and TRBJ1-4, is EAQVTQNPRYLITVTGKKLTVTCSQNMNHEYMSWYRQDPGLGLRQIYYSMNVEVTDKGDVPEGYKVSRKEKRNFPLILESPSPNQTSLYFCASSRLPHGRGGEKLFFGSGTQLSVL.

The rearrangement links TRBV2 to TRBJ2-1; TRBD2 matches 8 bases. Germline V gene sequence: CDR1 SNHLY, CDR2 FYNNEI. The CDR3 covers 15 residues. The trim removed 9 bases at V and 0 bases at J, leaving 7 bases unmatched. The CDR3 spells CASGSGGGSYNEQFF. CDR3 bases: TGTGCCAGTGGTTCGGGGGGGGGCTCCTACAATGAGCAGTTCTTC.

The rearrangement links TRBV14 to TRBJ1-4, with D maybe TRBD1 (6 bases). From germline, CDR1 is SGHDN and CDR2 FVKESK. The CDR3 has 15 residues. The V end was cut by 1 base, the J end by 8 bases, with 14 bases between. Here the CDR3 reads CASSQVGALGEKLFF. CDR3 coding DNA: TGTGCCAGCAGCCAAGTGGGGGCTTTGGGAGAAAAACTGTTTTTT.